This paragraph covers one T cell receptor (beta chain) sequence. The ends were cut back, 5 bases at V and 3 bases at J, with 8 bases in the middle. The CDR3 length is 13 residues. The germline V gene has CDR1 SNHLY and CDR2 FYNNEI. In the study's own analysis: Researchers report that nucleated cell counts were estimated from reference gene primer amplification. TCRdb keeps only in-frame clones here, not all; method: immunoSEQ multiplex PCR. For V, J and clone size, that table is used; D and trimming come from the DNA. The table lists approximately 150,000 clones, around 90% of them singletons. The sample belongs to a study of blood T cell repertoires in COVID-19. Looking at the study overall: The United States, Italy and Spain supplied acute and convalescent COVID-19 samples. T cells, B-cell-depleted T cells, or PBMCs provided the cDNA or gDNA that served as material.

This sequence joins TRBV2 and TRBJ2-4, with D possibly TRBD1 on 6 matching bases. This TCR derives from a woman between 45 and 60 years old with acute or convalescent COVID-19. Material for sequencing was peripheral blood. The CDR3 region is CASSPRGKNIQYF. Written as DNA, the CDR3 is TGTGCCAGCAGTCCCAGGGGCAAAAACATTCAGTACTTC.